This T cell receptor (beta chain) is from a study of T cells expressing NK-cell markers. Whole-study context: Sorted CD3+CD56-NKG2C+, CD3+CD56+NKG2C+ and CD3+CD56+NKG2C- T cells supplied the TCR beta repertoires. Seropositivity for HCMV was found in seven of the eight sequenced donors, with one seronegative. Findings and caveats of the study: NKG2C+ dominant clonotypes from over five donors made up roughly 1.0-7.0% of CD8+ T cells. Also leading the CD3+CD56-NKG2C+ fraction in several donors were these clonotypes.

Germline V lookup: CDR1 LGHNA, CDR2 YSLEER. The CDR3 is 13 amino acids. TCRdb reanalyzed the 5' RACE reads, giving one entry per CDR3 protein sequence and no DNA. This repertoire includes about 260,000 distinct CDR3 sequences. Details on this clonotype: The antigen remains undetermined.

The gene calls are TRBV4-3 and TRBJ2-7; the TCRdb D gene call, TRBD1, has no DNA to confirm it. This clonotype was obtained from a young man in good health. The sequenced sample consisted of blood T cells: a sorted CD56 or NKG2C T cell subset, CD4+ or CD8+ T cells, or bulk PBMC T cells (not recorded which). This CDR3 reads CASSQDRGQEQYF.